This T cell receptor beta chain was observed in a study of blood T cells in healthy people across ages. This CDR3 is built from 13 residues. V trimming: 8 bases; J trimming: 2 bases; junction bases outside the gene matches: 4. The germline V gene has CDR1 SNHLY and CDR2 FYNNEI. It was with a sample-barcoded 5' primer and a J-beta primer mix that a second PCR of about 6 to 11 cycles was run. Each of the samples gave a minimum of 3 million paired-end reads that contained CDR3. TCRdb passed the 5' RACE reads through MiXCR, listing each CDR3 protein once. The repertoire holds roughly 800,000 distinct CDR3 sequences, with roughly 60% as singletons. Isolated PBMCs totaled at least 7 million in each sample. Total RNA, at least 6 micrograms per sample, came from PBMCs.

The V call is TRBV2, the J call TRBJ2-3, with 7 positions matching TRBD2. The source material was blood. The sequence was obtained from a man aged 25-45 years in good health. The DNA of the CDR3 is TGTGCCAGCTTGCGGGAGACCACAGATACGCAGTATTTT. Protein product: CASLRETTDTQYF.